Below, 17 T cell receptor beta chains from the same sample are listed, as sequenced in a study of cytomegalovirus exposure and HLA in healthy donors. The PCR had 60 Vbeta and 13 Jbeta primers. Sequencing used immunoSEQ multiplex PCR; TCRdb keeps in-frame clones, though not all of them. The table shows under 40,000 clones, with around 76% occurring only once. Material: PBMCs. The source of these receptors is a woman between 25 and 40 years old in good health and CMV-seropositive.

The V call is TRBV11-2, the J call TRBJ2-5; 7 bases agree with TRBD1. V shed 2 bases and J 4 bases; nucleotides not matched to a gene: 13. This CDR3 is built from 17 residues. The germline V gene has CDR1 SGHAT and CDR2 FQNNGV. The DNA for the CDR3 is TGTGCCAGCAGCTTAAAGGTGGGGACAGTTGGCCCAGAGACCCAGTACTTC. Translating it yields CASSLKVGTVGPETQYF.

Notes on this clone: The same CDR3 can be traced to other DNA sequences in this sample. The DNA for the CDR3 is TGTGCCAGCAGTTATGGCGGAGGCGGCTACGAGCAGTACTTC. Residues: CASSYGGGGYEQYF. The V and J genes are TRBV6-5 and TRBJ2-7; TRBD2 might be the D (5 bases). The germline CDR1 and CDR2 sequences are MNHEY and SVGAGI. The CDR3 extends over 14 amino acids. The V end was cut by 3 bases, the J end by 3 bases, with 12 bases between.

This sequence joins TRBV10-2 and TRBJ2-5; 9 bases align to TRBD2. Losses at the gene ends were 6 bases for V and 1 base for J; bases not matched to a gene: 12. Germline CDR1 is WSHSY and CDR2 is SAAADI. The CDR3 is made up of 17 amino acids. The CDR3 reads CASRPGERGAGQETQYF. The CDR3 bases are TGCGCCAGCAGGCCGGGCGAGCGGGGGGCCGGCCAAGAGACCCAGTACTTC.

The V call is TRBV18, the J call TRBJ2-1, with D tentatively TRBD2 (6 bases). The V gene's germline CDR1 is KGHSH and CDR2 LQKENI. The CDR3 totals 15 residues. With 3 bases removed from V and 7 bases from J, the gap between germline ends came to 16 bases. CDR3 sequence: CASSPAGTRINEQFF. The CDR3 nucleotides are TGTGCCAGCTCACCTGCGGGAACTCGTATTAATGAGCAGTTCTTC. Full variable domain (outside the CDR3, taken from reference TRBV18 and TRBJ2-1): NAGVMQNPRHLVRRRGQEARLRCSPMKGHSHVYWYRQLPEEGLKFMVYLQKENIIDESGMPKERFSAEFPKEGPSILRIQQVVRGDSAAYFCASSPAGTRINEQFFGPGTRLTVL.

The chain joins TRBV27 to TRBJ1-6; 8 nucleotides agree with TRBD1. The ends lost 7 bases at V and 9 bases at J; junction bases unmatched: 5. CDR3 length: 13 residues. Looked up from germline, CDR1 is MNHEY and CDR2 is SMNVEV (reference sequence). CDR3 nucleotide sequence: TGTGCCAGCACCTGGACAGGGACTTCACCCCTCCACTTT. Encoded protein: CASTWTGTSPLHF.

The genes are TRBV12-5 and TRBJ1-3; D might be TRBD1 (5 bases). The germline V gene has CDR1 LGHNT and CDR2 FRNRAP. The length of the CDR3 is 16 residues. V was shortened by 6 bases and J by 0 bases, with 15 bases between the two germline ends. CDR3 amino acids: CASGPRTRSSGNTIYF. The CDR3, as DNA: TGTGCTAGTGGACCGAGGACAAGGAGCTCTGGAAACACCATATATTTT.

The V gene is TRBV29-1, the J gene TRBJ2-3; 12 nucleotides line up with TRBD2. The CDR3 length is 19 residues. The junction had 10 bases not matched to a gene; V was cut back by 0 bases and J by 0 bases. Germline values: CDR1 SQVTM, CDR2 ANQGSEA. The CDR3, as DNA: TGCAGCGTTGAAGATCGTACTGGACTAGCGGGATTTAGCACAGATACGCAGTATTTT. Amino acids: CSVEDRTGLAGFSTDTQYF.

This clone was seen just once. The gene calls are TRBV7-3 and TRBJ2-1; 7 bases fit TRBD2. This CDR3 contains 15 residues. J gave up 6 bases and V 2 bases, and 7 bases lay outside the gene matches. Germline CDR1 SGHTA, CDR2 FQGTGA. As DNA, the CDR3 is TGTGCCAGCAGCTTAGGGGCTAGCGGAAGCAATGAGCAGTTCTTC. Amino acid sequence: CASSLGASGSNEQFF.

V and J are TRBV6-1 and TRBJ1-2; no reliable D call. The germline CDR1 and CDR2 sequences are MNHNS and SASEGT. Trimming removed 2 bases from V and 7 bases from J, with 11 bases in between. CDR3 size: 13 residues. The CDR3 coding sequence is TGTGCCAGCAGTGAAATCGAGGGCGGTGGCTACACCTTC. It specifies CASSEIEGGGYTF.

The J gene is TRBJ2-7, the V gene TRBV5-5, with 12 bases that match TRBD2. Per germline, CDR1 SGHKS and CDR2 YYEKEE (reference sequence). The CDR3 extends over 17 amino acids. The ends lost 6 bases at V and 4 bases at J; junction bases unmatched: 14. The CDR3 sequence is CASNKGLAGIISYEQYF. In nucleotides, the CDR3 is TGTGCCAGCAACAAAGGACTAGCGGGGATTATTAGTTACGAGCAGTACTTC.

This chain connects TRBV6-1 to TRBJ2-7, with 8 bases lining up with TRBD1. The CDR3 length is 16 residues. The V gene's germline CDR1 is MNHNS and CDR2 SASEGT. Trimming took 4 bases from V and 7 from J; bases not matched to a gene: 15. The CDR3 here is CASSVDLTGGFEEQYF. CDR3 nucleotide sequence: TGTGCCAGCAGTGTAGATCTAACAGGGGGGTTTGAGGAGCAGTACTTC.

CDR3 in DNA: TGTGCCAGTTCTAGGACAGTCAGCTCCTACGAGCAGTACTTC. The encoded protein is CASSRTVSSYEQYF. The rearrangement links TRBV19 to TRBJ2-7, with D tentatively TRBD1 (6 bases). Trimming left V 8 bases short and J 0 bases short, with 14 bases between. From germline, CDR1 is LNHDA and CDR2 SQIVND (reference sequence). This CDR3 contains 14 residues. The whole variable domain, remainder taken from reference TRBV19 and TRBJ2-7, is DGGITQSPKYLFRKEGQNVTLSCEQNLNHDAMYWYRQDPGQGLRLIYYSQIVNDFQKGDIAEGYSVSREKKESFPLTVTSAQKNPTAFYLCASSRTVSSYEQYFGPGTRLTVT.

The CDR3 sequence: CASSQGSGETQYF. The DNA for the CDR3 is TGTGCCAGTAGCCAGGGATCTGGGGAGACCCAGTACTTC. The rearrangement uses TRBV19 and TRBJ2-5, with TRBD1 as a possible D gene (5 bases). CDR3 length: 13 amino acids. V shed 6 bases and J shed 5 bases, with 13 bases lying between them. The germline CDR1 and CDR2 sequences are LNHDA and SQIVND (reference sequence).

This clone was counted a single time. The rearrangement links TRBV18 to TRBJ2-2, with a weak D call TRBD1 (6 bases). Germline V CDR1 and CDR2: KGHSH, LQKENI. The V end was cut by 8 bases, the J end by 2 bases, with 21 bases between. This CDR3 is 17 amino acids long. CDR3 protein: CASTGTTGSPNTGELFF. In DNA form, the CDR3 reads TGTGCCAGCACTGGAACTACAGGGTCCCCCAACACCGGGGAGCTGTTTTTT.

The rearrangement joins TRBV27 to TRBJ2-3, with 9 bases aligning to TRBD2. Germline-derived CDR1 and CDR2 are MNHEY and SMNVEV (reference sequence). Unmatched junction bases numbered 9, after V lost 4 bases and J lost 7 bases. This CDR3 contains 15 residues. CDR3 nucleotides: TGTGCCAGCAGTTATACTAGCGGGCACAAGTATACGCAGTATTTT. This sequence encodes CASSYTSGHKYTQYF.

This clone was counted only a few times. The chain couples TRBV2 to TRBJ1-2; D call uncertain. The V gene's germline CDR1 is SNHLY and CDR2 FYNNEI. CDR3 length equals 13 residues. V lost 1 base, J lost 5 bases, and 8 bases lay in between. The CDR3 protein is CASSEDRGYGYTF. The DNA for the CDR3 is TGTGCCAGCAGTGAAGACAGAGGGTATGGCTACACCTTC.

The chain recombines TRBV28 with TRBJ2-1; 8 bases line up with TRBD2. V dropped 6 bases and J dropped 7; count of bases not matched to a gene: 14. There are 16 residues in the CDR3. Germline V gene lookup returns CDR1 MDHEN and CDR2 SYDVKM. The CDR3 spells CASRVLAALSGNEQFF. In DNA, the CDR3 is TGTGCCAGCAGAGTACTAGCGGCTCTTAGTGGGAATGAGCAGTTCTTC.